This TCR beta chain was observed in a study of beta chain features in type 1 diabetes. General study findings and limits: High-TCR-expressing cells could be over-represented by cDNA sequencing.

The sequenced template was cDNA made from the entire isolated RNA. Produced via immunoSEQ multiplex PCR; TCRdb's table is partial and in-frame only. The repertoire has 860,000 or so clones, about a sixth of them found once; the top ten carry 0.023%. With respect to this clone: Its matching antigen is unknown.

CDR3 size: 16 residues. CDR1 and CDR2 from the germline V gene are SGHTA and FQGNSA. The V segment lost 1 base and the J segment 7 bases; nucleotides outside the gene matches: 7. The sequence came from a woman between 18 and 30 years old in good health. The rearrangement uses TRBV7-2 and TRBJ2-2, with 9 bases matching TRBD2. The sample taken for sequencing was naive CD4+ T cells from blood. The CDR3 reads CASSLGSGSNGGELFF. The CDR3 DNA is TGTGCCAGCAGCTTAGGTAGCGGGAGTAATGGCGGGGAGCTGTTTTTT.